Sequencing of this T cell receptor beta chain was carried out in a study of beta chain features in type 1 diabetes. Expressed TCRB transcripts were sequenced because the entire RNA isolate underwent reverse transcription. Data came from immunoSEQ multiplex PCR; TCRdb stores just in-frame clones and leaves some out. This sample yields under 250,000 clones, of which approximately 14% are seen a single time; 0.015% to 0.02% belongs to the top ten. General study points: For Type 1 diabetes patients, all four CD4+ subsets carried TCRB CDR3s that were moderately but significantly shorter.

This clone occurred a few times. Its antigen is still unknown. This CDR3 has 13 residues. CDR1 and CDR2 from the germline V gene are KGHSH and LQKENI. V was shortened by 1 base and J by 11 bases, with 14 bases between the two germline ends. The material sequenced was naive CD4+ T cells from blood. The TCR originated in a man aged 30 to 39 with type 1 diabetes. The rearrangement uses TRBV18 and TRBJ1-1, with D possibly TRBD1 on 6 matching bases. CDR3 loop: CASSPREDSGAFF. DNA of the CDR3: TGTGCCAGCTCACCACGAGAGGACAGTGGGGCTTTCTTT.